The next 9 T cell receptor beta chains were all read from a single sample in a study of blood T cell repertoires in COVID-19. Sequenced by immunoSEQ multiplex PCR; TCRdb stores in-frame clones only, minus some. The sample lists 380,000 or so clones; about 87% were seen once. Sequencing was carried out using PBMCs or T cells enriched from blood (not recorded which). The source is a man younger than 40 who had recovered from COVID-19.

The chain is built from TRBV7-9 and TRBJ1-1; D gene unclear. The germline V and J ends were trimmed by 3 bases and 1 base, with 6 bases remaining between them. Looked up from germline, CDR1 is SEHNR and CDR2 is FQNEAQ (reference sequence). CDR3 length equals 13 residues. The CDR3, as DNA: TGTGCCAGCAGCTTCGCTACGAACACTGAAGCTTTCTTT. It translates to CASSFATNTEAFF.

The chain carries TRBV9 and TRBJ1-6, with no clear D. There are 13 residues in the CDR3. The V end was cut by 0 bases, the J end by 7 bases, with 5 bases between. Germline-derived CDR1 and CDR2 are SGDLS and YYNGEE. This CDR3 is CASSVDRNSPLHF. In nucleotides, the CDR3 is TGTGCCAGCAGCGTAGATCGGAATTCACCCCTCCACTTT.

The CDR3 DNA reads TGCGCCAGCAGCTTGTCCCGGGACATCTATGGCTACACCTTC. Protein product: CASSLSRDIYGYTF. The rearrangement links TRBV5-1 to TRBJ1-2; maybe TRBD1 (6 bases). Germline values: CDR1 SGHRS, CDR2 YFSETQ. CDR3 length: 14 residues. The V end lost 1 base, the J end lost 4 bases, and 11 bases lay between the germline ends.

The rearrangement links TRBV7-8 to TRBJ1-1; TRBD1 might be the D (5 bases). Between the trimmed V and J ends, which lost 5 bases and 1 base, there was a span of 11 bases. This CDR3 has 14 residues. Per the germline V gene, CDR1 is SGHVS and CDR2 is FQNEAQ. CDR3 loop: CASSPQQENTEAFF. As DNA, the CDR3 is TGTGCCAGCAGCCCTCAACAGGAGAACACTGAAGCTTTCTTT.

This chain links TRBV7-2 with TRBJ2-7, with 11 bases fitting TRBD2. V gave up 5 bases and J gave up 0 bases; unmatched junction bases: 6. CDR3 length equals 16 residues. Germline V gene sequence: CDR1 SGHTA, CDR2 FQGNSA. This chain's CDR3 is CASSIPSGGTSYEQYF. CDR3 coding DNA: TGTGCCAGCAGCATCCCTAGCGGGGGGACCTCCTACGAGCAGTACTTC.

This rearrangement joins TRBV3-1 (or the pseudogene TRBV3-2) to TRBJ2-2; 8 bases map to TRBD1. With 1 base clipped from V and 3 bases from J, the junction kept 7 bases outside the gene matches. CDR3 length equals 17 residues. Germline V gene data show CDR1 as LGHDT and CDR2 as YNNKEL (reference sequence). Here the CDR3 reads CASSQGLDRGYTGELFF. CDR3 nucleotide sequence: TGTGCCAGCAGCCAAGGTTTAGACAGGGGATACACCGGGGAGCTGTTTTTT.

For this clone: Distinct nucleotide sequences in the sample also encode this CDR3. For the CDR3, the DNA is TGCGCCAGCAGCTTGACAGGGGGGAATGAAAAACTGTTTTTT. Amino acid sequence: CASSLTGGNEKLFF. The chain joins TRBV5-1 to TRBJ1-4; TRBD1 aligns across 8 bases. Per the germline V gene, CDR1 is SGHRS and CDR2 is YFSETQ. The CDR3 is made up of 14 amino acids. The junction had 1 base not matched to a gene; V was cut back by 1 base and J by 5 bases.

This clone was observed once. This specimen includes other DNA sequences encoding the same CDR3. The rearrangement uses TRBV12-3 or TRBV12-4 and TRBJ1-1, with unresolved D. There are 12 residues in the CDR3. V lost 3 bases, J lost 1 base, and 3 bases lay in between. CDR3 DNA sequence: TGTGCCAGCAGTTTGAGGAACACTGAAGCTTTCTTT. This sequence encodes CASSLRNTEAFF.

The CDR3 bases are TGTGCCAGCAGCGTAGGACAGGGGGCGACTGAAGCTTTCTTT. As protein: CASSVGQGATEAFF. The V gene is TRBV9, the J gene TRBJ1-1; TRBD1 agrees at 10 bases. V shed 0 bases and J 5 bases; nucleotides not matched to a gene: 1. Germline lookup yields CDR1 SGDLS and CDR2 YYNGEE. The CDR3 contains 14 residues.